This is a list of T cell receptor beta chains from one sample in a study of follicular helper T cells after annual influenza vaccination. Here immunoSEQ multiplex PCR was the method, and the copy in TCRdb shows in-frame clones only, minus some. The sample holds about 9,800 clones; roughly 85% are singletons and the top ten take 0.34%. Sequences were derived from CXCR5- memory CD4+ T cells sorted from blood, sampled 7 days after influenza vaccination. These receptor sequences come from an adult who received the influenza vaccine. The CDR3 runs from the conserved cysteine through the conserved F or W. D genes are given only for firm matches. For some rows the clone size is stated as once, few or many, or as a class when expanded; others skip it.

clone_size	v_call	j_call	d_call	cdr3_aa	cdr3_nt
-	TRBV2	TRBJ2-3	TRBD1	CASSQDRGQDTQYF	TGTGCCAGCAGCCAGGACAGGGGGCAAGATACGCAGTATTTT
-	TRBV7-2	TRBJ2-5	-	CASSLVGLRYQETQYF	TGTGCCAGCAGCTTGGTGGGCCTTAGGTACCAAGAGACCCAGTACTTC
once	TRBV29-1	TRBJ2-6	-	CSVQVARIQSRANVLTF	TGCAGCGTTCAAGTCGCACGCATACAAAGTCGGGCCAACGTCCTGACTTTC
-	TRBV4-2	TRBJ1-2	-	CASSHGLPPNNYGYTF	TGTGCCAGCAGCCACGGACTCCCTCCGAATAACTATGGCTACACCTTC
-	TRBV5-4	TRBJ2-5	-	CASSYSETQYF	TGTGCCAGCAGCTACTCAGAGACCCAGTACTTC
-	TRBV29-1	TRBJ1-4	TRBD1	CSVGAPQGGEKLFF	TGCAGCGTTGGAGCGCCACAGGGGGGTGAAAAACTGTTTTTT
-	TRBV7-2	TRBJ2-1	-	CASSRLFDNEQFF	TGTGCCAGCAGCCGGCTGTTTGACAATGAGCAGTTCTTC
few	TRBV5-1	TRBJ2-7	-	CASSLVAGSSYEQYF	TGCGCCAGCAGCTTGGTCGCGGGGAGCTCCTACGAGCAGTACTTC
-	TRBV6-6	TRBJ1-2	-	CASRPGPTGYTF	TGTGCCAGCAGGCCGGGACCCACGGGCTACACCTTC
-	TRBV4-1	TRBJ1-2	-	CASSIGTGYGYTF	TGCGCCAGCAGCATCGGGACGGGCTATGGCTACACCTTC
-	TRBV5-1	TRBJ2-2	TRBD2	CASSPGLAGGTLELFF	TGCGCCAGCAGCCCCGGACTAGCGGGGGGAACTCTGGAGCTGTTTTTT
-	TRBV11-1	TRBJ2-5	-	CASSFAGKVETQYF	TGTGCCAGCAGCTTTGCGGGTAAAGTCGAGACCCAGTACTTC
-	TRBV18	TRBJ1-3	-	CASSPDRSTGNTIYF	TGTGCCAGCTCACCCGACAGGAGTACTGGAAACACCATATATTTT
-	TRBV21-1	TRBJ2-2	-	CASSKVITSGGPWELFF	TGTGCCAGCAGCAAAGTTATTACTAGCGGGGGCCCCTGGGAGCTGTTTTTT
-	TRBV19	TRBJ1-3	TRBD1	CASTRGQAGTIYF	TGTGCCAGTACCAGGGGGCAGGCTGGCACCATATATTTT
-	TRBV19	TRBJ2-7	-	CASSVPGQREYF	TGTGCCAGTAGTGTCCCCGGACAAAGGGAGTACTTC
once	TRBV19	TRBJ2-4	TRBD2	CASSRRTGGVGKNIQYF	TGTGCCAGTAGTAGGAGGACCGGGGGGGTAGGCAAAAACATTCAGTACTTC
-	TRBV7-7	TRBJ1-2	-	CASADYGYTF	TGTGCTAGCGCTGACTATGGCTACACCTTC
-	TRBV27	TRBJ2-7	TRBD2	CASSPTLAGYEQYF	TGTGCCAGCAGCCCTACGTTAGCGGGGTACGAGCAGTACTTC
-	TRBV6-4	TRBJ2-5	TRBD2	CASSEGGESLRLETQYF	TGTGCCAGCAGTGAGGGGGGGGAGTCTTTGCGTTTGGAGACCCAGTACTTC
-	TRBV7-3	TRBJ2-2	-	CASSAQGTNTGELFF	TGTGCCAGCAGCGCCCAGGGCACGAACACCGGGGAGCTGTTTTTT
-	TRBV9	TRBJ2-1	-	CASSVVGDSYNEQFF	TGTGCCAGCAGCGTAGTAGGGGATTCCTACAATGAGCAGTTCTTC
-	TRBV5-1	TRBJ2-3	-	CASSLGNRPTDTQYF	TGCGCCAGCAGCTTGGGTAACCGGCCCACAGATACGCAGTATTTT
-	TRBV7-8	TRBJ2-2	-	CASSLELSDTGELFF	TGTGCCAGCAGCTTAGAACTAAGCGACACCGGGGAGCTGTTTTTT
-	TRBV14	TRBJ2-5	-	CASSQDQEETQYF	TGTGCCAGCAGCCAAGACCAGGAGGAGACCCAGTACTTC
-	TRBV6-5	TRBJ1-6	-	CASRPPGQQNSPLHF	TGTGCCAGCAGACCTCCGGGACAACAAAATTCACCCCTCCACTTT
-	TRBV5-4	TRBJ2-3	-	CASSLPGTGNTDTQYF	TGTGCCAGCAGCTTGCCCGGTACAGGGAACACAGATACGCAGTATTTT
-	TRBV18	TRBJ2-2	-	CASSPSLTGELFF	TGTGCCAGCTCGCCTAGTCTTACCGGGGAGCTGTTTTTT
once	TRBV7-9	TRBJ1-1	-	CASSPVLGNTEAFF	TGTGCCAGCAGCCCCGTCCTGGGGAACACTGAAGCTTTCTTT
-	TRBV7-9	TRBJ1-3	-	CASSLGGGRSTGNTIYF	TGTGCCAGCAGCTTAGGAGGTGGGAGAAGCACCGGAAACACCATATATTTT
-	TRBV6-5	TRBJ1-1	-	CASGSWRNTEAFF	TGTGCCAGCGGGAGTTGGAGGAACACTGAAGCTTTCTTT
-	TRBV2	TRBJ1-2	-	CASSETSTDYYGYTF	TGTGCCAGCAGTGAAACATCGACAGATTACTATGGCTACACCTTC
-	TRBV28	TRBJ1-2	-	CASRPGRNYGYTF	TGTGCCAGCAGACCGGGACGGAACTATGGCTACACCTTC
-	TRBV18	TRBJ2-5	TRBD2	CASSGLAGVYQETQYF	TGTGCCAGCTCAGGTCTAGCGGGGGTGTACCAAGAGACCCAGTACTTC
-	TRBV5-1	TRBJ2-2	-	CASSPQGQWSGELFF	TGCGCCAGCAGCCCCCAAGGACAGTGGTCTGGGGAGCTGTTTTTT
-	TRBV6-6	TRBJ1-1	-	CASSYGGEAFF	TGTGCCAGCAGTTACGGCGGTGAAGCTTTCTTT
-	TRBV5-1	TRBJ2-1	TRBD1	CASSLGQGWEQFF	TGCGCCAGCAGCCTGGGACAGGGTTGGGAGCAGTTCTTC
-	TRBV6-1	TRBJ2-7	TRBD2	CASSERLAGEQYF	TGTGCCAGCAGTGAACGATTAGCGGGAGAGCAGTACTTC
few	TRBV5-1	TRBJ2-7	-	CASSPPYEQYF	TGCGCCAGCAGCCCCCCTTACGAGCAGTACTTC
-	TRBV6-6	TRBJ2-5	TRBD2	CASSPAGGQETQYF	TGTGCCAGCAGTCCAGCGGGGGGCCAAGAGACCCAGTACTTC
-	TRBV18	TRBJ1-2	TRBD1	CASSPSDRGGYTF	TGTGCCAGCTCACCATCGGACAGGGGTGGCTACACCTTC
-	TRBV6-5	TRBJ2-7	-	CASTGAYEQYF	TGTGCCAGCACGGGGGCGTACGAGCAGTACTTC